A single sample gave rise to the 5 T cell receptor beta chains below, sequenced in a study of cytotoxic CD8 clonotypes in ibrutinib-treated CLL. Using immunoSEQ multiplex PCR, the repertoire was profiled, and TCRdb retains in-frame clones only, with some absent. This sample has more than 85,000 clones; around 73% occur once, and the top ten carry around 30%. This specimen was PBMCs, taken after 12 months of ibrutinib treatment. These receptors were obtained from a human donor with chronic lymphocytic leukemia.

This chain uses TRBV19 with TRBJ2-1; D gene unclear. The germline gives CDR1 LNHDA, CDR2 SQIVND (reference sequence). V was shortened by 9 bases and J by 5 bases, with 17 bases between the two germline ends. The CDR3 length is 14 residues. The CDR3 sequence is CASLKGSDHNEQFF. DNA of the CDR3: TGTGCCAGCTTAAAGGGTTCGGACCACAATGAGCAGTTCTTC.

CDR3 bases: TGTGCCTGGAGCGGGACGTGGAGCAATCAGCCCCAGCATTTT. Translated, it gives CAWSGTWSNQPQHF. The chain uses TRBV30 and TRBJ1-5, with a weak D call TRBD1 (5 bases). Looked up from germline, CDR1 is GTSNPN and CDR2 is SVGIG (reference sequence). The CDR3 runs to 14 residues. V gave up 3 bases and J gave up 1 base, with 10 bases separating them.

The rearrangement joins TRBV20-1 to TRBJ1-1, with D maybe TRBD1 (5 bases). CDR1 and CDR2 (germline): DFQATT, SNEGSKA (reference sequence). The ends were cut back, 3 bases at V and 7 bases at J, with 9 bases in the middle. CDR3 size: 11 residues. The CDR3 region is CSASRQREAFF. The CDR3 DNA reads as TGCAGTGCTAGCCGACAGCGTGAAGCTTTCTTT.

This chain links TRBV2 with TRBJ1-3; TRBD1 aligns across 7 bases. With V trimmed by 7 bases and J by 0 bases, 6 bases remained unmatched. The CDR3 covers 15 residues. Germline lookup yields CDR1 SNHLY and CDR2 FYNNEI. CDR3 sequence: CASTQDRISGNTIYF. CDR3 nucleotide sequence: TGTGCCAGCACCCAGGACAGGATCTCTGGAAACACCATATATTTT.

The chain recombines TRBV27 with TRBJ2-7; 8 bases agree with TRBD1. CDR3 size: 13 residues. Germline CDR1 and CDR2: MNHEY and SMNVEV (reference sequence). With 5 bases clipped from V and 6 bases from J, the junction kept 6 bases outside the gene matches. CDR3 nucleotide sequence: TGTGCCAGCAGTCCCCGGACAGGGAGCGAGCAGTACTTC. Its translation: CASSPRTGSEQYF.